The sequence of this T cell receptor beta chain was determined in a study of T cell changes during pregnancy in multiple sclerosis. The V gene's germline CDR1 is SGDLS and CDR2 YYNGEE. This CDR3 comprises 15 residues. V lost 4 bases, J lost 1 base, and 12 bases lay in between. Libraries were prepared by immunoSEQ multiplex PCR; TCRdb keeps only in-frame clonotypes and omits some of them. This table has 60,000 to 90,000 clones, over 75% appearing once. The clonotype was recovered from a female donor with multiple sclerosis, enrolled in a pregnancy study. The rearrangement joins TRBV9 to TRBJ1-3; perhaps TRBD1 as D (5 bases). Sequencing was performed on peripheral blood, taken before pregnancy. CDR3: CASSPSGRSGNTIYF. The CDR3 nucleotides read TGTGCCAGCAGCCCATCAGGGAGGTCTGGAAACACCATATATTTT.